Described below is a single TCR beta chain sequence and its context. No antigen is known for it. The sample is drawn from a study of early stage breast cancer tumors. On the study more broadly: Seven or eight ER+/PR+/HER2- tumors were invasive ductal; a few were invasive lobular. Overall study results and limits: Commonly generated sequences made up most enriched TCRB sequences shared between patients.

The CDR3 spans 15 residues. In germline, CDR1 is SGHTA, CDR2 FQGTGA. Trimming at V came to 5 bases and at J to 8 bases, leaving 9 bases not matched to a gene. Method: immunoSEQ multiplex PCR; TCRdb's copy keeps in-frame clones and lacks some. The table shows 25,000 to 35,000 clones, with around three quarters occurring only once. Sequencing was done on a sample of blood. The TCR originated in a person aged 50-59 years with breast cancer. The gene calls are TRBV7-3 and TRBJ2-1; 10 bases fit TRBD2. CDR3 in amino acids: CASSPNSGRAHEQFF. The CDR3, as DNA: TGTGCCAGCAGCCCAAACAGCGGGAGGGCCCATGAGCAGTTCTTC. Full variable domain (rest looked up from reference TRBV7-3 and TRBJ2-1): GAGVSQTPSNKVTEKGKYVELRCDPISGHTALYWYRQSLGQGPEFLIYFQGTGAADDSGLPNDRFFAVRPEGSVSTLKIQRTERGDSAVYLCASSPNSGRAHEQFFGPGTRLTVL.